Listed below are T cell receptor beta chains from one sample, sequenced in a study of PD-1 blockade in mismatch repair-deficient tumors. TCRdb's copy holds only in-frame clones and misses some; the assay was immunoSEQ multiplex PCR. Seen here are about 49,000 clones, over 75% observed once, and the top ten hold less than 3.5%. The starting material was PBMCs, obtained before pembrolizumab treatment. Receptors originate from an adult with mismatch repair-deficient cancer. The CDR3 runs from the conserved cysteine through the conserved F or W. A D gene is named only where the DNA matches it firmly. Clone size, where shown, is once, few, many, or a class for clones that have expanded.

V gene	J gene	clone size	D gene	CDR3 DNA	CDR3 protein
TRBV2	TRBJ2-1	once	TRBD2	TGTGCCAGCGTCTTAGCGGGAGCCTACAATGAGCAGTTCTTC	CASVLAGAYNEQFF
TRBV5-1	TRBJ2-1	-	TRBD2	TGCGCCAGCAGTTTGGGCGGGACTAGCGTTCACAATGAGCAGTTCTTC	CASSLGGTSVHNEQFF
TRBV5-1	TRBJ2-7	-	-	TGCGCCAGCAGCCCCCAGGGACCAAACTACGAGCAGTACTTC	CASSPQGPNYEQYF
TRBV5-6	TRBJ2-7	-	-	TGTGCCAGCAGGCCCGGGGGAGTGTTCTACGAGCAGTACTTC	CASRPGGVFYEQYF
TRBV7-9	TRBJ2-1	-	-	TGTGCCAGCAGCCGGAGCCGTGCTCGTGCGGGTGAGCAGTTCTTC	CASSRSRARAGEQFF
TRBV11-3	TRBJ2-1	-	-	TGTGCCAGCAGCCCCCATTGGACCGCATACAATGAGCAGTTCTTC	CASSPHWTAYNEQFF
TRBV15	TRBJ1-1	few	TRBD1	TGTGCCACCAGCAGATTCGGACAGGGGGCTGAAGCTTTCTTT	CATSRFGQGAEAFF
TRBV9	TRBJ2-5	-	TRBD1	TGTGCCAGCAGCCCCTGGACAGGGCAACAAGAGACCCAGTACTTC	CASSPWTGQQETQYF
TRBV7-2	TRBJ2-3	-	TRBD2	TGTGCCAGCAGCTTCAGCGGGAGGGCCCCAGATACGCAGTATTTT	CASSFSGRAPDTQYF
TRBV2	TRBJ2-5	once	-	TGTGCCAGCAGTGTCGGACATTTCCAAGAGACCCAGTACTTC	CASSVGHFQETQYF
TRBV28	TRBJ2-2	-	TRBD1	TGTGCCGGTCGGGCAGGGGGGAACACCGGGGAGCTGTTTTTT	CAGRAGGNTGELFF
TRBV19	TRBJ1-1	-	-	TGTGCCAGTAGTTCGGTGGGGGGGACTGAAGCTTTCTTT	CASSSVGGTEAFF
TRBV11-2	TRBJ2-7	-	-	TGTGCCAGCAGCCTCGGAACCTACGAGCAGTACTTC	CASSLGTYEQYF
TRBV6-1	TRBJ1-2	-	TRBD1	TGTGCCAGCAGCGCGACAGGGTTCTATGGCTACACCTTC	CASSATGFYGYTF
TRBV6-4	TRBJ2-6	-	-	TGTGCCAGCAGTGCACTAGCCGGGACGGATTCCAACGTCCTGACTTTC	CASSALAGTDSNVLTF
TRBV18	TRBJ1-1	-	-	TGTGCCAGCTCACCCCTGACAGGTGAGGCTTTCTTT	CASSPLTGEAFF
TRBV7-7	TRBJ1-1	-	-	TGTGCTAGCAGCTTATCCGTAGGGCGGAACACTGAAGCTTTCTTT	CASSLSVGRNTEAFF
TRBV30	TRBJ1-1	-	TRBD1	TGTGCCTGGAGTGACAGGGGTTCTGAAGCTTTCTTT	CAWSDRGSEAFF
TRBV7-7	TRBJ2-3	-	-	TGTGCTAGCAGCTTATCGGGCCCGGGGGGCACAGATACGCAGTATTTT	CASSLSGPGGTDTQYF
TRBV2	TRBJ1-1	-	-	TGTGCCTATAAGGTAGGGAGGGCCACTGAAGCTTTCTTT	CAYKVGRATEAFF
TRBV7-3	TRBJ2-6	-	-	TGTGCCAGCAGCTTACCCGTGGGGCCGGGGGCCAACGTCCTGACTTTC	CASSLPVGPGANVLTF
TRBV15	TRBJ2-5	-	-	TGTGCCACCAGCAGAGATAAAGGCAGCCAAGAGACCCAGTACTTC	CATSRDKGSQETQYF
TRBV5-6	TRBJ1-2	-	-	TGTGCCAGCAGCTTGGCCCCAGGGAAAACTGGCTACACCTTC	CASSLAPGKTGYTF
TRBV28	TRBJ1-3	-	-	TGTGCCAGCAGGTCGGGAGGCTCTGGAAACACCATATATTTT	CASRSGGSGNTIYF
TRBV6-6	TRBJ1-1	-	-	TGTGCCAGCAGTTACGAAAACAGGGAAGCTTTCTTT	CASSYENREAFF
TRBV28	TRBJ1-1	-	-	TGTGCCAGCAGTTTACAGGGTATCATGAGTAAGACTGAAGCTTTCTTT	CASSLQGIMSKTEAFF
TRBV2	TRBJ2-1	-	TRBD1	TGTGCCAGCAGAAAGACAGGGGGCGCGTCCGATGAGCAGTTCTTC	CASRKTGGASDEQFF